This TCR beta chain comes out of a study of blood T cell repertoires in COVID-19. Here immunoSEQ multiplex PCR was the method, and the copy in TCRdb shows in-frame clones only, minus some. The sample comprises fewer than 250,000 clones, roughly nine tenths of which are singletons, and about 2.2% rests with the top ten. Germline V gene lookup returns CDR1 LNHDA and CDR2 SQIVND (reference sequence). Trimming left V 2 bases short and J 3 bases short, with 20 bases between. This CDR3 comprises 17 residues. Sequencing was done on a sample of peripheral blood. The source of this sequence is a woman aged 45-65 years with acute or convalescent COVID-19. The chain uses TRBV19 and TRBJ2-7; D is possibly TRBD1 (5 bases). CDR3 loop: CASSITTTDSLHYEQYF. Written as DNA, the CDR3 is TGTGCCAGTAGTATAACCACGACCGACAGTCTCCACTACGAGCAGTACTTC.